These 32 T cell receptor beta chains were sequenced from one sample in a study of T cells after yellow fever vaccination. From the 5' RACE reads, TCRdb called clonotypes with MiXCR, one entry per CDR3 protein. The data hold around 320,000 distinct CDR3 sequences, with over 3.5% observed a single time. The sample in question was PBMCs, obtained 15 days after the yellow fever booster vaccination. These receptors were taken from a man younger than 35 who received the YFV17D yellow fever vaccine.

This clonotype was detected many times. The genes are TRBV5-1 and TRBJ1-6; D is perhaps TRBD1 (6 bases). V lost 3 bases, J lost 10 bases, and 14 bases lay in between. The CDR3 extends over 14 amino acids. Germline V gene lookup returns CDR1 SGHRS and CDR2 YFSETQ. CDR3 DNA sequence: TGCGCCAGCAGCTCCGGGAGGGGGGAATCACCCCTCCACTTT. It is translated as CASSSGRGESPLHF.

Ten or more counts support this clonotype. V usage is TRBV9 and J usage is TRBJ1-1; no clear D. CDR3 length: 13 amino acids. V was clipped by 0 bases and J by 3 bases, with 6 bases between them. CDR1 and CDR2 from the germline V gene are SGDLS and YYNGEE. CDR3 DNA sequence: TGTGCCAGCAGCGTAGTCCCGGACACTGAAGCTTTCTTT. Translated: CASSVVPDTEAFF.

This chain uses TRBV19 with TRBJ1-1; 8 nucleotides agree with TRBD1. Germline assignment: CDR1 LNHDA and CDR2 SQIVND (reference sequence). The CDR3 is 15 residues long. The V gene end was trimmed by 5 bases and the J gene end by 4 bases; junction bases not matched to a gene: 9. The CDR3 spells CASSLYTGGVTEAFF. CDR3 bases: TGTGCCAGTAGTCTCTACACAGGGGGAGTCACTGAAGCTTTCTTT.

This clonotype was observed at least ten times. The chain links TRBV29-1 to TRBJ2-4, with D possibly being TRBD1 (6 bases). The CDR3 is 16 residues long. Per germline, CDR1 SQVTM and CDR2 ANQGSEA. Trimming cost V 2 bases and J 0 bases, with 14 bases left between them. The CDR3, as DNA: TGCAGCGTTGAACAGGGGCCGAGCCTAGCCAAAAACATTCAGTACTTC. This encodes CSVEQGPSLAKNIQYF.

This clonotype was detected many times. The gene calls are TRBV19 and TRBJ1-1; D gene uncertain. The CDR3 has 13 residues. Trimming took 5 bases from V and 3 from J, leaving 10 bases between them. Germline CDR1 LNHDA, CDR2 SQIVND (reference sequence). The CDR3 loop reads CASSPAGYTEAFF. In DNA form, the CDR3 reads TGTGCCAGTAGTCCTGCGGGCTACACTGAAGCTTTCTTT.

V is TRBV28 and J is TRBJ2-1; D is unclear. CDR1 is MDHEN, CDR2 SYDVKM, per germline. V was pared by 6 bases and J by 8 bases, with 14 bases between. The CDR3 loop spans 13 amino acids. CDR3 residues: CASSTRLGYEQFF. As DNA, the CDR3 is TGTGCCAGCAGCACCCGGTTGGGGTATGAGCAGTTCTTC.

This chain joins TRBV5-1 and TRBJ1-1; TRBD1 is a possible D gene (5 bases). Trimming removed 2 bases at V and 9 bases at J, with 11 bases between. The CDR3 runs 12 residues. CDR1 is SGHRS and CDR2 is YFSETQ in the germline V gene. The CDR3 spells CASSFGDSKAFF. The CDR3 coding sequence is TGCGCCAGCAGCTTCGGTGACAGTAAAGCTTTCTTT.

This clonotype was seen at least ten times. The genes are TRBV25-1 and TRBJ2-7, with 7 bases aligning to TRBD2. V lost 0 bases, J lost 5 bases, and 4 bases stayed unmatched. The germline CDR1 and CDR2 sequences are MGHDK and SYGVNS. The CDR3 consists of 14 residues. The DNA for the CDR3 is TGTGCCAGCAGTGAATACGGGGGGATCAACGAGCAGTACTTC. Translation: CASSEYGGINEQYF.

This clonotype occurred many times. The chain combines TRBV6-5 with TRBJ1-5; 8 nucleotides align to TRBD1. The CDR3 is made up of 15 amino acids. V lost 4 bases, J lost 2 bases, and 4 bases stayed unmatched. Germline CDR1 is MNHEY and CDR2 is SVGAGI. CDR3 coding DNA: TGTGCCAGCAGTTGGACAGGGAGCGGCAATCAGCCCCAGCATTTT. It yields the protein CASSWTGSGNQPQHF.

There are many counts of this clonotype. The chain joins TRBV7-9 to TRBJ2-5; the D is unclear. The CDR3 has 12 amino acids. Looked up from germline, CDR1 is SEHNR and CDR2 is FQNEAQ (reference sequence). Trimming removed 5 bases from V and 4 bases from J, with 8 bases in between. CDR3 sequence: CASSADVETQYF. The DNA of the CDR3 is TGTGCCAGCAGCGCGGATGTAGAGACCCAGTACTTC.

The rearrangement uses TRBV6-2 or TRBV6-3 and TRBJ1-1; D gene ambiguous. Deletions cut 2 bases from V and 6 bases from J, with 10 bases between. The CDR3 covers 13 residues. Germline V gene data show CDR1 as MNHEY and CDR2 as SVGEGT. CDR3: CASSYAGGAEAFF. DNA of the CDR3: TGTGCCAGCAGTTACGCCGGCGGAGCTGAAGCTTTCTTT.

This clonotype was observed many times. The chain is built from TRBV4-1 and TRBJ2-5; D gene uncertain. The V and J ends lost 4 bases and 3 bases respectively, with 15 bases between them. CDR1 is MGHRA, CDR2 YSYEKL, per germline. CDR3 length: 15 residues. The CDR3 sequence is CASSPVSEREETQYF. As DNA, the CDR3 is TGCGCCAGCAGCCCAGTTTCGGAGAGAGAAGAGACCCAGTACTTC.

The J gene is TRBJ2-1, the V gene TRBV20-1; 8 bases are a match to TRBD2. CDR3 length: 15 amino acids. Germline trimming cut 4 bases from V and 2 bases from J; bases unmatched to any gene: 7. Looked up from germline, CDR1 is DFQATT and CDR2 is SNEGSKA (reference sequence). CDR3 protein: CSAIGRGATYNEQFF. DNA of the CDR3: TGCAGTGCTATCGGGCGGGGGGCCACCTACAATGAGCAGTTCTTC.

This clonotype was detected ten times or more. The rearrangement uses TRBV5-1 and TRBJ1-3; D is unresolved. V was trimmed by 3 bases and J by 1 base, leaving 11 bases between them. CDR3 length equals 15 residues. Germline V gene data show CDR1 as SGHRS and CDR2 as YFSETQ. CDR3 nucleotide sequence: TGCGCCAGCAGCTCCCGTGGGGAATCTGGAAACACCATATATTTT. It translates to CASSSRGESGNTIYF.

This clonotype was counted many times. V gene TRBV20-1 combines with J gene TRBJ1-2; D gene ambiguous. CDR3 length: 13 amino acids. With 3 bases removed from V and 4 bases from J, the gap between germline ends came to 12 bases. The germline V gene has CDR1 DFQATT and CDR2 SNEGSKA (reference sequence). The CDR3 sequence is CSASFRFSYGYTF. The CDR3 DNA reads TGCAGTGCTAGTTTTCGATTTTCCTATGGCTACACCTTC.

Only a few counts were recorded for this clonotype. V usage is TRBV18 and J usage is TRBJ1-2; 7 bases match TRBD1. The CDR3 is made up of 13 amino acids. Trimming cost V 8 bases and J 8 bases; bases outside gene matches: 11. Germline V gives CDR1 KGHSH, CDR2 LQKENI. The CDR3 bases are TGTGCCAGCCGTGGAGGACAGGAGGTGGGCTACACCTTC. Translated, it gives CASRGGQEVGYTF.

This clonotype occurred many times. J is TRBJ2-1 and V is TRBV20-1; perhaps TRBD1 as D (6 bases). This CDR3 contains 11 residues. Germline lookup yields CDR1 DFQATT and CDR2 SNEGSKA (reference sequence). Trimming cost V 5 bases and J 8 bases, with 10 bases left between them. The CDR3 reads CSALGADEQFF. The CDR3 DNA reads TGCAGTGCTCTGGGGGCGGATGAGCAGTTCTTC.

This clonotype showed up just a few times. J is TRBJ2-4 and V is TRBV3-1; D perhaps matches TRBD1 (5 bases). CDR1 and CDR2 from the germline V gene are LGHDT and YNNKEL (reference sequence). The V end lost 3 bases, the J end lost 0 bases, and 12 bases lay between the germline ends. This CDR3 is built from 16 residues. CDR3 amino acids: CASSQGLRLAKNIQYF. CDR3 DNA sequence: TGTGCCAGCAGCCAGGGGCTGAGACTAGCCAAAAACATTCAGTACTTC.

This clonotype has just a few counts. The chain joins TRBV6-5 to TRBJ2-3, with D hard to call. Deletions cut 6 bases from V and 4 bases from J, with 14 bases between. The CDR3 consists of 14 residues. Germline values: CDR1 MNHEY, CDR2 SVGAGI. The DNA for the CDR3 is TGTGCCAGCAGGACCGGTCCTAACGCAGATACGCAGTATTTT. Translated: CASRTGPNADTQYF.

The chain combines TRBV18 with TRBJ2-5, with D perhaps TRBD2 (5 bases). The germline V and J ends were trimmed by 2 bases and 4 bases, with 11 bases remaining between them. In germline, CDR1 is KGHSH, CDR2 LQKENI. The CDR3 consists of 14 residues. In nucleotides, the CDR3 is TGTGCCAGCTCACCAAAAGGAGGTGGAGAGACCCAGTACTTC. This translates into CASSPKGGGETQYF.

Many counts were recorded for this clonotype. This chain uses TRBV7-2 with TRBJ1-1; D is ambiguous. CDR3 length equals 12 residues. Germline values: CDR1 SGHTA, CDR2 FQGNSA. V shed 6 bases and J shed 4 bases, with 9 bases lying between them. The CDR3 reads CASRDFGTEAFF. The CDR3 nucleotides read TGTGCCAGCAGGGATTTCGGCACTGAAGCTTTCTTT.

This chain connects TRBV12-3 or TRBV12-4 to TRBJ2-4, with D unclear. The CDR3 is made up of 12 amino acids. The V end was cut by 7 bases, the J end by 2 bases, with 6 bases between. Here the CDR3 DNA reads TGTGCCAGCACTCAGACCAAAAACATTCAGTACTTC. As protein: CASTQTKNIQYF.

This clonotype came up many times. This chain links TRBV9 with TRBJ2-3; D unresolved. From germline, CDR1 is SGDLS and CDR2 YYNGEE. V lost 3 bases, J lost 4 bases, and 12 bases lay in between. The CDR3 consists of 14 residues. CDR3: CASSEWGFPDTQYF. DNA for the CDR3: TGTGCCAGCAGCGAATGGGGTTTCCCAGATACGCAGTATTTT.

This clonotype has ten or more counts. One end of the junction does not line up with germline, which may come from a read error. This chain uses TRBV7-9 with TRBJ2-2; D possibly corresponds to TRBD1 (5 bases). The CDR3 spans 16 residues. Germline V lookup: CDR1 SEHNR, CDR2 FQNEAQ (reference sequence). The CDR3 here is CAGRLRTLRNTGELFF. The DNA for the CDR3 is TGTGCCGGCAGACTTCGGACATTGCGGAACACCGGGGAGCTGTTTTTT.

This clonotype was picked up many times. V gene TRBV28 combines with J gene TRBJ2-7, with D possibly being TRBD1 or TRBD2 (5 bases each). The CDR3 totals 15 residues. V lost 8 bases and J lost 1, with 18 bases in between. Germline V gene lookup returns CDR1 MDHEN and CDR2 SYDVKM. For the CDR3, the DNA is TGTGCCAGCGGGTCCGGGACGGTCATTTCCTACGAGCAGTACGTC. Amino acid sequence: CASGSGTVISYEQYV.

The rearrangement uses TRBV9 and TRBJ2-4; unclear D gene. The germline CDR1 and CDR2 sequences are SGDLS and YYNGEE. This CDR3 spans 14 amino acids. The V end was cut by 0 bases, the J end by 0 bases, with 4 bases between. CDR3 DNA: TGTGCCAGCAGCGTAGGGGAAGCCAAAAACATTCAGTACTTC. Translation: CASSVGEAKNIQYF.

There are many counts of this clonotype. The chain combines TRBV28 with TRBJ1-2; D not certain. CDR3 length equals 11 residues. V lost 6 bases, J lost 3 bases, and 5 bases lay in between. The germline gives CDR1 MDHEN, CDR2 SYDVKM. CDR3 region: CASRQDYGYTF. In nucleotides, the CDR3 is TGTGCCAGCAGGCAGGACTATGGCTACACCTTC.

This clonotype has at least ten counts. The J gene is TRBJ2-1, the V gene TRBV4-1; a possible D gene is TRBD1 (7 bases). The CDR3 is 15 amino acids. The V end was cut by 3 bases, the J end by 10 bases, with 19 bases between. The germline CDR1 and CDR2 sequences are MGHRA and YSYEKL. The DNA for the CDR3 is TGCGCCAGCAGCCACGGGAGACAGGGCGGACGGGAGCAGTTCTTC. Its translation is CASSHGRQGGREQFF.

This clonotype was detected ten times or more. This chain joins TRBV7-3 and TRBJ2-1, with a tentative D call TRBD2 (7 bases). This CDR3 comprises 16 residues. V lost 5 bases to trimming and J lost 1 base, with 15 bases between them. The germline gives CDR1 SGHTA, CDR2 FQGTGA. CDR3 loop: CASSPQGGGSYNEQFF. The CDR3, as DNA: TGTGCCAGCAGCCCTCAAGGGGGGGGATCCTACAATGAGCAGTTCTTC.

This clonotype was counted only a few times. This chain joins TRBV9 and TRBJ1-1; D unclear. The CDR3 contains 16 residues. The ends were cut back, 0 bases at V and 2 bases at J, with 14 bases in the middle. In germline, CDR1 is SGDLS, CDR2 YYNGEE. This CDR3 reads CASSVGSRRINTEAFF. CDR3 bases: TGTGCCAGCAGCGTAGGATCCCGTAGAATTAACACTGAAGCTTTCTTT.

This clonotype was seen repeatedly, ten times or more. The chain joins TRBV10-3 to TRBJ1-5; TRBD1 might be the D (6 bases). The CDR3 consists of 13 residues. The germline V gene encodes CDR1 ENHRY and CDR2 SYGVKD. Between the trimmed V and J ends, which lost 10 bases and 4 bases, there was a span of 14 bases. CDR3 amino acids: CATNQGTNQPQHF. The CDR3, as DNA: TGTGCCACCAATCAGGGGACAAATCAGCCCCAGCATTTT.

At least ten counts were recorded for this clonotype. This chain joins TRBV27 and TRBJ1-1; D call uncertain. In germline, CDR1 is MNHEY, CDR2 SMNVEV (reference sequence). This CDR3 has 13 residues. V was cut by 1 base and J by 6 bases, with 9 bases left in between. The CDR3 region has the DNA TGTGCCAGCAGTTTATATCACGGCTCTGAAGCTTTCTTT. Its protein is CASSLYHGSEAFF.